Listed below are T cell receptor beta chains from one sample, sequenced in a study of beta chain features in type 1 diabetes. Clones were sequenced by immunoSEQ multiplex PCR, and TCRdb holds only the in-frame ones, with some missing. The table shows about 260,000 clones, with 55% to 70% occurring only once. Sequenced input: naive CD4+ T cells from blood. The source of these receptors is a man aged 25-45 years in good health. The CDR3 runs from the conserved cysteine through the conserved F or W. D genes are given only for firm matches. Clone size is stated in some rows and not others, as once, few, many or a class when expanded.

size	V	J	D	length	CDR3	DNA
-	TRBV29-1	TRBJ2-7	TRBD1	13	CSVASGQPYEQYF	TGCAGCGTTGCCTCGGGACAGCCCTACGAGCAGTACTTC
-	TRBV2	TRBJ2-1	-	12	CASKSSYNEQFF	TGTGCCAGCAAATCGTCTTACAATGAGCAGTTCTTC
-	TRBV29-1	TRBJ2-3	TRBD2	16	CSVGPGGRPSTDTQYF	TGCAGCGTTGGACCCGGCGGGAGACCCAGCACAGATACGCAGTATTTT
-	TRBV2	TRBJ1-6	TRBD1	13	CASSRDRSSPLHF	TGTGCCAGCAGTAGGGACAGGAGTTCACCCCTCCACTTT
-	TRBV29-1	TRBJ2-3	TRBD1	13	CSVSRTGRNTQYF	TGCAGCGTTTCAAGGACAGGGAGAAATACGCAGTATTTT
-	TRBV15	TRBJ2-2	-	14	CATSREGNTGELFF	TGTGCCACCAGCAGAGAAGGGAACACCGGGGAGCTGTTTTTT
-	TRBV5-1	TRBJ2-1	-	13	CASSSEFYNEQFF	TGCGCCAGCAGCTCGGAATTCTACAATGAGCAGTTCTTC
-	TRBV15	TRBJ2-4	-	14	CATSTRGAKNIQYF	TGTGCCACCAGCACCAGGGGAGCCAAAAACATTCAGTACTTC
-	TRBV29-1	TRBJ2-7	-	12	CSVGGAGYEQYF	TGCAGCGTTGGAGGGGCCGGGTACGAGCAGTACTTC
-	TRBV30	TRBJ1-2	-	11	CAWSAGYGYTF	TGTGCCTGGAGTGCAGGGTATGGCTACACCTTC
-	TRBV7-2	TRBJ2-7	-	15	CASSLGRRPSYEQYF	TGTGCCAGCAGCTTAGGGAGGCGGCCCTCCTACGAGCAGTACTTC
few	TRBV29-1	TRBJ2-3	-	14	CSVVGRVGTDTQYF	TGCAGCGTTGTAGGTCGAGTGGGCACAGATACGCAGTATTTT
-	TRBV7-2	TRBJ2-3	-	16	CASSPLAGPSTDTQYF	TGTGCCAGCAGCCCACTTGCCGGCCCTAGCACAGATACGCAGTATTTT
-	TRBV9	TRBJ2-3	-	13	CASSVAPTDTQYF	TGTGCCAGCAGCGTAGCCCCTACAGATACGCAGTATTTT
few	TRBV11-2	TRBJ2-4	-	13	CASSLDVRNIQYF	TGTGCCAGCAGCCTTGATGTCAGAAACATTCAGTACTTC